Sequencing of this T cell receptor (beta chain) was carried out in a study of blood T cell repertoires in COVID-19. About the study: The analysed material was cDNA or gDNA that came from T cells, B-cell-depleted T cells, or PBMCs.

Exposed study participants had met a COVID-19 case within 2 weeks before entry. Measured with immunoSEQ multiplex PCR; TCRdb has only the in-frame clones, and not every one. The top ten clones hold about 4.5% of a sample with 190,000 or so clones, less than 90% of them seen once. This CDR3 has 15 residues. V lost 2 bases, J lost 8 bases, and 16 bases lay in between. From germline, CDR1 is KGHSH and CDR2 LQKENI. The source material was PBMCs or T cells enriched from blood (not recorded which). This chain links TRBV18 with TRBJ2-1, with D tentatively TRBD1 (6 bases). The TCR sequence derives from a woman aged 25 to 39 who had been exposed to COVID-19. This CDR3 reads CASSPSGTPMDEQFF. The DNA for the CDR3 is TGTGCCAGCTCACCATCCGGGACACCTATGGATGAGCAGTTCTTC.